Each of the 12 T cell receptor beta chains below was sequenced from the same sample in a study of T-cell memory formation after mild COVID-19. MiXCR was run by TCRdb on the 5' RACE reads, yielding one entry per CDR3 protein. This table has around 420,000 distinct CDR3 sequences, approximately 24% appearing once. Sequencing was done on a sample of PBMCs or a T cell subset sorted from them (not recorded which). These receptor sequences come from an adult woman who had mild COVID-19 (a few samples of this study predate the infection). Cell type and time point are not known.

The chain carries TRBV21-1 and TRBJ1-1; TRBD1 reflects the table's D call only, with no check against the DNA. TRBV21-1 corresponds to a pseudogene. This CDR3 is built from 17 residues. The CDR3 spells CASSKGFRRDRGTEAFF. DNA of the CDR3: TGTGCCAGCAGCAAGGGATTTCGCCGGGACAGGGGAACTGAAGCTTTCTTT.

This clonotype was counted only a few times. The genes are TRBV7-8 and TRBJ2-7; 8 bases match TRBD1. This CDR3 spans 16 amino acids. V was pared by 5 bases and J by 5 bases, with 14 bases of the junction left unmatched. The V gene's germline CDR1 is SGHVS and CDR2 FQNEAQ. In nucleotides, the CDR3 is TGTGCCAGCAGCCCTCAACCGGACAGGGTCAGTAACGAGCAGTACTTC. Protein sequence: CASSPQPDRVSNEQYF. The variable domain in full, completed from reference TRBV7-8 and TRBJ2-7, reads GAGVSQSPRYKVAKRGQDVALRCDPISGHVSLFWYQQALGQGPEFLTYFQNEAQLDKSGLPSDRFFAERPEGSVSTLKIQRTQQEDSAVYLCASSPQPDRVSNEQYFGPGTRLTVT.

This clonotype was seen a few times. This chain uses TRBV29-1 with TRBJ2-7; unclear D gene. The CDR3 is made up of 12 amino acids. Looked up from germline, CDR1 is SQVTM and CDR2 is ANQGSEA. V was pared by 5 bases and J by 3 bases, with 11 bases between. In DNA form, the CDR3 reads TGCAGCGTTTCGCTTGGAGACTACGAGCAGTACTTC. This encodes CSVSLGDYEQYF.

This clonotype appeared a few times. The chain couples TRBV7-9 to TRBJ2-3; 9 nucleotides align to TRBD1. Unmatched junction bases numbered 4, after V lost 5 bases and J lost 4 bases. Germline V CDR1 and CDR2: SEHNR, FQNEAQ (reference sequence). CDR3 size: 14 residues. In DNA form, the CDR3 reads TGTGCCAGCAGCCCGACAGGGGGGTCAGATACGCAGTATTTT. Translated: CASSPTGGSDTQYF. Full variable domain (outside the CDR3, taken from reference TRBV7-9 and TRBJ2-3): DTGVSQNPRHKITKRGQNVTFRCDPISEHNRLYWYRQTLGQGPEFLTYFQNEAQLEKSRLLSDRFSAERPKGSFSTLEIQRTEQGDSAMYLCASSPTGGSDTQYFGPGTRLTVL.

This chain links TRBV20-1 with TRBJ2-2; D gene unclear. Germline V gene sequence: CDR1 DFQATT, CDR2 SNEGSKA (reference sequence). Trimming removed 3 bases at V and 5 bases at J, with 10 bases between. The length of the CDR3 is 13 residues. The CDR3 reads CSASGLGTGELFF. The CDR3 DNA reads TGCAGTGCTAGCGGTTTAGGGACCGGGGAGCTGTTTTTT.

The chain combines TRBV30 with TRBJ2-1, with D unclear. Trimming pared 4 bases from V and 3 bases from J, leaving 7 bases between. This CDR3 has 12 amino acids. CDR1 and CDR2 from the germline V gene are GTSNPN and SVGIG (reference sequence). This CDR3 reads CAWTDGYNEQFF. CDR3 nucleotide sequence: TGTGCCTGGACTGACGGCTACAATGAGCAGTTCTTC.

This clonotype came up a few times. The chain uses TRBV12-3 or TRBV12-4 and TRBJ1-1, with 9 bases aligning to TRBD1. The CDR3 totals 15 residues. V trimming: 4 bases; J trimming: 1 base; junction bases outside the gene matches: 4. CDR3 sequence reads: CASSSTGGRNTEAFF. The CDR3, as DNA: TGTGCCAGCAGTTCGACAGGGGGACGGAACACTGAAGCTTTCTTT.

The V and J genes are TRBV7-2 and TRBJ2-1; 10 bases agree with TRBD2. The length of the CDR3 is 15 residues. V was pared by 6 bases and J by 9 bases, with 11 bases of the junction left unmatched. Germline-derived CDR1 and CDR2 are SGHTA and FQGNSA. The CDR3 sequence: CASRPTSGNLGEQFF. DNA for the CDR3: TGTGCCAGCAGGCCAACTAGCGGGAACCTGGGTGAGCAGTTCTTC.

This chain uses TRBV12-3 or TRBV12-4 with TRBJ2-2; D is perhaps TRBD1 (6 bases). The CDR3 has 14 residues. Between the trimmed V and J ends, which lost 10 bases and 8 bases, there was a span of 20 bases. DNA of the CDR3: TGTGCCATCGTCCGATCAGGGGATTGGGGGGAGCTGTTTTTT. It codes for CAIVRSGDWGELFF.

This clonotype was seen more than once but under ten times. The chain has TRBV12-3 or TRBV12-4 and TRBJ1-2; 7 bases line up with TRBD1. The CDR3 runs 14 residues. Trimming removed 7 bases from V and 7 bases from J; junction bases left unmatched: 12. The CDR3 region is CASTPGGSVVGYTF. In DNA, the CDR3 is TGTGCCAGCACCCCAGGGGGGTCCGTGGTTGGCTACACCTTC.

This sequence joins TRBV5-1 and TRBJ1-2; no definite D call. V was pared by 5 bases and J by 4 bases, with 18 bases between. CDR3 size: 15 residues. The V gene's germline CDR1 is SGHRS and CDR2 YFSETQ. Here the CDR3 reads CASRVENSGFYGYTF. Here the CDR3 DNA reads TGCGCCAGCAGGGTTGAGAACTCAGGATTCTATGGCTACACCTTC.

This sequence joins TRBV6-5 and TRBJ1-2; D is undetermined. Germline lookup yields CDR1 MNHEY and CDR2 SVGAGI. The CDR3 is 13 residues long. V was cut by 3 bases and J by 7 bases, with 12 bases left in between. The CDR3 DNA reads as TGTGCCAGCAGTTATGAAATTAAGGGTGGCTACACCTTC. It translates to CASSYEIKGGYTF.